A selection of T cell receptor beta chains follows, all from one sample in a study of blood T cell repertoires in COVID-19. Sequenced by immunoSEQ multiplex PCR; TCRdb stores in-frame clones only, minus some. The table lists about 44,000 clones, 80% to 90% of them singletons. Sequenced sample: peripheral blood. The receptors come from a man in his 70s with active COVID-19. CDR3s include the opening cysteine and the closing phenylalanine or tryptophan. The D gene is left open where the match is weak. Where a row states a size, it is once, few, many or the class of an expanded clone; other rows omit it.

v_gene,abundance,d_gene,j_gene,CDR3aa,CDR3nt
TRBV3-1/TRBV3-2,.,TRBD2,TRBJ2-3,CASSQAASGGGRCTDTQYF,TGTGCCAGCAGCCAAGCGGCTAGCGGGGGGGGACGTTGCACAGATACGCAGTATTTT
TRBV6-6,.,.,TRBJ2-7,CASTKGVSPYEQYF,TGTGCCAGCACCAAAGGGGTATCACCCTACGAGCAGTACTTC
TRBV7-2,.,TRBD2,TRBJ2-5,CASSLWTSGGSGKETQYF,TGTGCCAGCAGCTTATGGACTAGCGGGGGGTCCGGGAAAGAGACCCAGTACTTC
TRBV6-5,.,.,TRBJ1-2,CASSPLGYGYTF,TGTGCCAGCAGCCCACTAGGGTATGGCTACACCTTC
TRBV6-5,.,.,TRBJ1-5,CASSYNRQALTQHF,TGTGCCAGCAGTTACAATAGACAGGCCCTAACCCAGCATTTT
TRBV18,.,TRBD1,TRBJ2-7,CASSEGAISYEQYF,TGTGCCAGCTCAGAGGGGGCAATCTCCTACGAGCAGTACTTC
TRBV5-4,.,TRBD2,TRBJ2-3,CASSGRNSGGADTQYF,TGTGCCAGCAGCGGAAGAAATAGCGGGGGGGCAGATACGCAGTATTTT
TRBV7-2,.,TRBD2,TRBJ2-1,CASSPRLAGGPGYNEQFF,TGTGCCAGCAGCCCCCGACTAGCGGGGGGCCCCGGTTACAATGAGCAGTTCTTC
TRBV21-1,.,.,TRBJ2-3,CASSRSSGGISDTQYF,TGTGCCAGCAGCAGGAGTAGCGGGGGAATTTCAGATACGCAGTATTTT
TRBV6-2/TRBV6-3,.,TRBD1,TRBJ1-6,CASSPGQRSGSPLHF,TGTGCCAGCAGCCCGGGACAGCGTTCCGGTTCACCCCTCCACTTT
TRBV14,.,.,TRBJ1-1,CASSLLQGFNTEAFF,TGTGCCAGCAGCCTTCTGCAGGGGTTTAACACTGAAGCTTTCTTT
TRBV5-1,.,TRBD2,TRBJ2-5,CASSLAPSGNQETQYF,TGCGCCAGCAGCTTGGCCCCTAGCGGAAATCAAGAGACCCAGTACTTC
TRBV9,once,.,TRBJ1-6,CASSVGTTESNSPLHF,TGTGCCAGCAGCGTAGGGACAACGGAAAGTAATTCACCCCTCCACTTT
TRBV25-1,few,.,TRBJ1-2,CASSPGQYGYTF,TGTGCCAGCAGCCCCGGACAGTATGGCTACACCTTC
TRBV15,.,.,TRBJ2-1,CATSRGQGGNEQFF,TGTGCCACCAGCAGAGGGCAGGGCGGCAATGAGCAGTTCTTC
TRBV5-1,.,TRBD1,TRBJ1-4,CASSATGGNEKLFF,TGCGCCAGCAGCGCAACAGGGGGGAATGAAAAACTGTTTTTT
TRBV6-2/TRBV6-3,few,TRBD1,TRBJ2-7,CASSSPTGSPYEQYF,TGTGCCAGCAGCTCACCGACAGGGTCCCCCTACGAGCAGTACTTC
TRBV18,.,.,TRBJ1-2,CASSPSSPGGSGYGYTF,TGTGCCAGCTCACCAAGTTCCCCGGGGGGATCGGGCTATGGCTACACCTTC
TRBV28,once,.,TRBJ1-2,CASSFFARDYGYTF,TGTGCCAGCAGTTTTTTTGCCAGGGACTATGGCTACACCTTC
TRBV6-5,.,.,TRBJ1-4,CASMGALATNEKLFF,TGTGCCAGCATGGGGGCCCTTGCAACTAATGAAAAACTGTTTTTT
TRBV27,.,.,TRBJ1-6,CASSENTNSPLHF,TGTGCCAGCAGTGAAAATACAAATTCACCCCTCCACTTT
TRBV7-2,.,.,TRBJ2-7,CASSEHRARGLYEQYF,TGTGCCAGCAGCGAACACAGGGCCCGCGGTTTATACGAGCAGTACTTC
TRBV6-2/TRBV6-3,.,.,TRBJ1-2,CASSYLQGPYGYTF,TGTGCCAGCAGTTACCTTCAGGGGCCCTATGGCTACACCTTC
TRBV28,once,TRBD1,TRBJ2-7,CASSRTGYGEQYF,TGTGCCAGCAGCCGGACAGGCTACGGCGAGCAGTACTTC
TRBV4-3,.,.,TRBJ2-4,CASSQERAGYF,TGCGCCAGCAGCCAAGAACGCGCCGGGTACTTC
TRBV6-5,.,TRBD1,TRBJ1-6,CASNTRGVDSPLHF,TGTGCCAGCAACACCAGGGGGGTGGACTCACCCCTCCACTTT
TRBV28,.,TRBD1,TRBJ2-5,CASRSDRGPQETQYF,TGTGCCAGCAGATCCGATAGGGGGCCCCAAGAGACCCAGTACTTC
TRBV4-1,.,TRBD2,TRBJ2-5,CASSQAAMRGFGETQYF,TGCGCCAGCAGCCAAGCGGCTATGCGGGGGTTCGGGGAGACCCAGTACTTC
TRBV12-3/TRBV12-4,.,.,TRBJ1-1,CASSTEGRTEAFF,TGTGCCAGCAGTACTGAAGGGAGGACTGAAGCTTTCTTT
TRBV4-3,.,.,TRBJ1-1,CASSQIHQGSGNTEAFF,TGCGCCAGCAGCCAAATACACCAGGGGTCGGGGAACACTGAAGCTTTCTTT
TRBV7-8,few,.,TRBJ2-1,CASSLGIGDFNEQFF,TGTGCCAGCAGCTTAGGGATCGGGGACTTCAATGAGCAGTTCTTC
TRBV18,.,.,TRBJ1-1,CASSPSDRVPPEAFF,TGTGCCAGCTCACCTTCCGACAGAGTACCGCCTGAAGCTTTCTTT
TRBV7-9,once,TRBD1,TRBJ2-2,CASSSPGQGAGTGELFF,TGTGCCAGCAGCTCCCCGGGACAGGGGGCGGGCACCGGGGAGCTGTTTTTT
TRBV3-1/TRBV3-2,.,TRBD1,TRBJ2-5,CASSLDRGAETQYF,TGTGCCAGCAGCCTCGACAGGGGTGCCGAGACCCAGTACTTC
TRBV18,.,TRBD1,TRBJ2-1,CASSPTGVIDNEQFF,TGTGCCAGCTCACCTACAGGGGTCATCGACAATGAGCAGTTCTTC
TRBV7-2,.,.,TRBJ1-5,CASRPTPTNQPQHF,TGTGCCAGCAGACCTACCCCCACTAATCAGCCCCAGCATTTT
TRBV7-9,.,.,TRBJ2-3,CASSLAGGTQYF,TGTGCCAGCAGCTTAGCTGGAGGTACGCAGTATTTT
TRBV11-3,.,.,TRBJ2-2,CASSLVTGELFF,TGTGCCAGCAGCTTAGTAACCGGGGAGCTGTTTTTT
TRBV18,.,TRBD1,TRBJ1-5,CASSPDRDQPQHF,TGTGCCAGCTCACCGGACAGGGATCAGCCCCAGCATTTT
TRBV7-8,.,.,TRBJ1-3,CASRAPGGNTIYF,TGTGCCAGCAGGGCCCCGGGTGGAAACACCATATATTTT
TRBV6-6,.,TRBD2,TRBJ2-2,CASSFAGVNTGELFF,TGTGCCAGCAGTTTCGCGGGGGTCAACACCGGGGAGCTGTTTTTT
TRBV7-6,.,TRBD2,TRBJ2-3,CASSLAPPAGGTTDTQYF,TGTGCCAGCAGCTTAGCACCACCAGCGGGGGGGACCACAGATACGCAGTATTTT
TRBV7-2,.,.,TRBJ1-1,CASSLEAGVLNTEAFF,TGTGCCAGCAGCTTAGAGGCCGGGGTTCTGAACACTGAAGCTTTCTTT
TRBV7-2,.,TRBD1,TRBJ1-2,CASSQGQPSNRYTF,TGTGCCAGCAGCCAGGGACAGCCAAGTAATCGCTACACCTTC
TRBV6-5,.,.,TRBJ2-2,CASSYSRGGELFF,TGTGCCAGCAGTTACTCGAGGGGGGGGGAGCTGTTTTTT
TRBV18,.,TRBD1,TRBJ2-1,CASSTGTGLYNEQFF,TGTGCCAGCTCAACCGGGACAGGCTTATACAATGAGCAGTTCTTC
TRBV11-2,medium-sized,.,TRBJ1-2,CASSLDMVGSYGYTF,TGTGCCAGCAGCTTAGATATGGTAGGGAGCTATGGCTACACCTTC
TRBV11-2,.,TRBD1,TRBJ2-3,CASSLESLGRGRADTQYF,TGTGCCAGCAGCTTAGAGTCCTTGGGCAGGGGGCGAGCAGATACGCAGTATTTT
TRBV5-4,once,TRBD1,TRBJ1-3,CASSYGQGSSGNTIYF,TGTGCCAGCAGCTACGGACAGGGAAGCTCTGGAAACACCATATATTTT
TRBV19,.,TRBD1,TRBJ2-6,CASSIRGRGGPGANVLTF,TGTGCCAGTAGTATCCGAGGTCGAGGGGGCCCTGGGGCCAACGTCCTGACTTTC
TRBV7-2,once,.,TRBJ2-1,CASSEGQNNEQFF,TGTGCCAGCAGCGAGGGCCAAAACAATGAGCAGTTCTTC
TRBV5-1,.,TRBD1,TRBJ1-1,CASSPERQGLTEAFF,TGCGCCAGCAGCCCTGAAAGACAGGGACTCACTGAAGCTTTCTTT
TRBV9,.,.,TRBJ2-1,CASSVAGNEQFF,TGTGCCAGCAGCGTCGCGGGCAATGAGCAGTTCTTC
TRBV7-3,once,.,TRBJ2-3,CASSGGHGDTQYF,TGTGCCAGCAGCGGGGGACATGGGGATACGCAGTATTTT
TRBV7-8,few,.,TRBJ2-7,CASSLASGGYEQYF,TGTGCCAGCAGCTTAGCGTCTGGGGGGTACGAGCAGTACTTC
TRBV5-1,.,.,TRBJ1-5,CASSLGTADSNQPQHF,TGCGCCAGCAGCTTGGGGACTGCGGATAGCAATCAGCCCCAGCATTTT
TRBV28,.,TRBD1,TRBJ2-5,CASSFLRQGVSGLETQYF,TGTGCCAGCAGTTTCCTGAGACAGGGAGTATCAGGGTTGGAGACCCAGTACTTC
TRBV6-2/TRBV6-3,few,.,TRBJ1-2,CASSFSPFQDYGYTF,TGTGCCAGCAGTTTCAGTCCGTTTCAGGACTATGGCTACACCTTC
TRBV5-5,.,.,TRBJ1-2,CASSLNPTPSVEGYTF,TGTGCCAGCAGCTTGAACCCGACTCCCTCCGTGGAAGGCTACACCTTC